This T cell receptor beta chain was identified during a study of T-cell reconstitution after alpha-beta-depleted transplantation in children. TCRbeta library construction was performed incorporating unique molecular identifiers. MiXCR was run by TCRdb on the PCR reads, yielding one entry per CDR3 protein. This sample has about 610,000 distinct CDR3 sequences, with over 9.5% found just once. This clonotype was picked up a small number of times. V lost 1 base and J lost 5, with 6 bases in between. CDR3 size: 12 residues. Per the germline V gene, CDR1 is SGHDN and CDR2 is FVKESK. V and J are TRBV14 and TRBJ2-7, with unresolved D. The sample in question was PBMCs from the stem cell graft donor, obtained from the stem cell graft. This TCR was sampled from a human donor who donated a stem cell graft to a child with acute myeloid leukemia. The CDR3 sequence is CASSQGYNEQYF. The CDR3 DNA follows: TGTGCCAGCAGCCAAGGGTACAACGAGCAGTACTTC.